This passage covers 11 T cell receptor beta chains from one sample sequenced in a study of human T cells and chemical hapten exposure. TCRdb independently ran MiXCR on the RACE reads; one entry per CDR3 protein. The sample carries some 380,000 distinct CDR3 sequences, more than 4.5% recorded once. Noted time point: patch test 1, 2 weeks after DPC sensitization. As for treatment: therapeutic diphenylcyclopropenone sensitization with weekly scalp DPC. The sequencing here drew on whole blood, taken in connection with sensitization to the hapten diphenylcyclopropenone (DPC). These receptors came from a woman between 45 and 60 years old with alopecia areata. Some clones in this sample may be carry-over from other donors' samples.

The V gene is TRBV29-1, the J gene TRBJ2-2, with D unclear. Germline lookup yields CDR1 SQVTM and CDR2 ANQGSEA. V was cut by 4 bases and J by 6 bases, with 6 bases left in between. The CDR3 has 11 residues. CDR3 bases: TGCAGCGTTGTTGGGTCCGGGGAGCTGTTTTTT. Amino acids: CSVVGSGELFF.

This clonotype was detected only a few times. The V gene is TRBV2, the J gene TRBJ2-3, with 7 bases lining up with TRBD1. The germline CDR1 and CDR2 sequences are SNHLY and FYNNEI. V was clipped by 5 bases and J by 0 bases; unmatched bases: 5. The CDR3 has 15 amino acids. In DNA, the CDR3 is TGTGCCAGCAGTACGGGACAGTTTAGCACAGATACGCAGTATTTT. As protein: CASSTGQFSTDTQYF.

This clonotype came up many times. V gene TRBV4-1 combines with J gene TRBJ2-3, with 8 bases matching TRBD1. The CDR3 is made up of 16 amino acids. Germline loops: CDR1 MGHRA, CDR2 YSYEKL. Germline trimming cut 4 bases from V and 8 bases from J; bases unmatched to any gene: 14. CDR3 sequence reads: CASSPTIGQGTSTQYF. The CDR3 DNA follows: TGCGCCAGCAGCCCTACCATCGGACAGGGCACCTCTACGCAGTATTTT.

CDR3 bases: TGCGCCAGCAGCTGGACGACAGGGCACTCTGGGGCCAACGTCCTGACTTTC. Translation gives CASSWTTGHSGANVLTF. The genes are TRBV5-1 and TRBJ2-6; 7 bases fit TRBD1. Losses at the gene ends were 3 bases for V and 0 bases for J; bases not matched to a gene: 6. Germline CDR1 reads SGHRS; CDR2 reads YFSETQ. CDR3 length: 17 amino acids.

This clonotype was picked up a small number of times. The rearrangement links TRBV7-8 to TRBJ1-2; D gene uncertain. Deletions cut 9 bases from V and 4 bases from J, with 9 bases between. CDR1 and CDR2 (germline): SGHVS, FQNEAQ. The length of the CDR3 is 11 residues. The CDR3: CASLTSYGYTF. CDR3 coding DNA: TGTGCCAGTCTTACGAGCTATGGCTACACCTTC.

Many counts were recorded for this clonotype. This chain connects TRBV7-8 to TRBJ2-1, with unresolved D. The CDR3 is made up of 16 amino acids. The V end lost 6 bases, the J end lost 0 bases, and 15 bases lay between the germline ends. Germline V gene sequence: CDR1 SGHVS, CDR2 FQNEAQ. CDR3 DNA: TGTGCCAGCAGGGGCTCCACCGTCAGCTCCTACAATGAGCAGTTCTTC. This encodes CASRGSTVSSYNEQFF.

This clonotype has at least ten counts. The chain uses TRBV4-2 and TRBJ1-4; possible D gene TRBD1, 5 bases. This CDR3 comprises 20 residues. The V gene's germline CDR1 is LGHNA and CDR2 YNFKEQ. V was clipped by 1 base and J by 7 bases, with 28 bases between them. This chain's CDR3 is CASSQAYRLTRRGVFEKLFF. Here the CDR3 DNA reads TGTGCCAGCAGCCAAGCCTATCGACTCACTCGACGGGGGGTTTTTGAAAAACTGTTTTTT.

This clonotype has more than one count but fewer than ten. This chain links TRBV28 with TRBJ2-5, with 13 bases fitting TRBD2. This CDR3 has 18 amino acids. Germline CDR1 MDHEN, CDR2 SYDVKM. V was pared by 5 bases and J by 2 bases, with 11 bases of the junction left unmatched. The CDR3 coding sequence is TGTGCCAGCAGTCCCCCCGGACTAGCGGGAGTTGGTCAAGAGACCCAGTACTTC. Encoded protein: CASSPPGLAGVGQETQYF. The variable domain in full, with the rest retrieved from reference TRBV28 and TRBJ2-5, is DVKVTQSSRYLVKRTGEKVFLECVQDMDHENMFWYRQDPGLGLRLIYFSYDVKMKEKGDIPEGYSVSREKKERFSLILESASTNQTSMYLCASSPPGLAGVGQETQYFGPGTRLLVL.

V and J are TRBV29-1 and TRBJ2-7, with D uncertain. CDR3 length equals 12 residues. CDR1 SQVTM and CDR2 ANQGSEA come from the germline V gene. Trimming shortened V by 1 base and J by 3 bases, and 7 bases separated the two germline ends. The CDR3 DNA reads TGCAGCGTTGAAGGGCCAGGCTACGAGCAGTACTTC. Residues: CSVEGPGYEQYF.

This clonotype was detected ten times or more. The V gene is TRBV6-6, the J gene TRBJ2-2; TRBD2 matches at 16 bases. The CDR3 is made up of 18 amino acids. The V and J ends lost 5 bases and 6 bases, in that order; junction bases with no gene match: 9. In germline, CDR1 is MNHNY, CDR2 SVGAGI (reference sequence). CDR3 sequence reads: CASSPAGTSGRASGELFF. CDR3 in DNA: TGTGCCAGCAGTCCAGCCGGGACTAGCGGGAGGGCCTCCGGGGAGCTGTTTTTT.

Only a few counts were recorded for this clonotype. This chain joins TRBV20-1 and TRBJ1-1, with D possibly TRBD1 on 5 matching bases. Germline V gene sequence: CDR1 DFQATT, CDR2 SNEGSKA (reference sequence). Trimming took off 3 bases at V and 0 bases at J, with 17 bases between the two ends. The CDR3 consists of 16 residues. The CDR3 loop reads CSARLNTGTLNTEAFF. CDR3 DNA sequence: TGCAGTGCTAGGTTGAACACCGGGACCCTGAACACTGAAGCTTTCTTT.